At least ten counts were recorded for the clone carrying this TCR beta chain. Its antigen remains unidentified. These data come from a study of T-cell reconstitution after alpha-beta-depleted transplantation in children. This CDR3 is built from 14 residues. The J segment lost 3 bases and the V segment lost 5 bases, leaving 5 bases of the junction unmatched. Study-level points and caveats: About two months after transplant, alpha-beta T cells reportedly came from several hundred expanded graft clones.

The authors prepared the TCRbeta library with unique molecular identifiers. One entry per CDR3 protein results from TCRdb running MiXCR on the PCR reads. The sample contains about 600,000 distinct CDR3 sequences, 10% to 15% of which appear only once. The chain employs TRBV12-3 or TRBV12-4 and TRBJ2-3, with TRBD2 identical over 7 bases. The clonotype was recovered from a male patient between 10 and 17 years old who had a stem cell transplant for acute myeloid leukemia, so the T cells may come from the graft donor. The sequenced sample was PBMCs, mostly from graft donor cells, obtained 360 days after TCRalphabeta/CD19-depleted stem cell transplant. CDR3 protein: CASSRSSGTDTQYF. DNA for the CDR3: TGTGCCAGCAGTCGTTCTAGCGGAACAGATACGCAGTATTTT.